Listed here are 20 T cell receptor beta chains from one sample, sequenced in a study of a mutant IDH1 vaccine in newly diagnosed glioma (dated by TCRdb to the early 2020s). The time point label of this sample denotes: week 23, last vaccination. Each vaccine dose was 300 ug of a 20-mer mutant IDH1 peptide in Montanide, given subcutaneously with topical imiquimod. These receptors have no known antigen. The library relied on the immunoSEQ multiplex PCR assay. Here the immuneACCESS table is served through TCRdb, limited to in-frame sequences with V and J called. Missing clones are a known gap in these copies; in checked studies unresolved V genes cover under half, and the rest lacks a known reason. This sample comprises about 41,000 clones, over 70% of them detected only once. The top ten clones comprise 6.3% of the sample. The input for sequencing was PBMCs, taken from a glioma patient whose treatment included an IDH1 peptide vaccine. These TCRs come from a woman between 40 and 50 years old with glioma. Some clones in this sample may be carry-over from other donors' samples.

The V and J genes are TRBV5-5 and TRBJ2-3, with 8 bases fitting TRBD2. After removal of 4 bases from V and 6 bases from J, the junction contained 7 bases not matched to a gene. The CDR3 contains 14 residues. CDR1 is SGHKS, CDR2 YYEKEE, per germline (reference sequence). CDR3 coding DNA: TGTGCCAGCAGCCCGGGGGGGGCCGGGGATACGCAGTATTTT. Translating it yields CASSPGGAGDTQYF.

V usage is TRBV27 and J usage is TRBJ1-1; TRBD1 agrees at 8 bases. The CDR3 has 18 amino acids. Trimming removed 5 bases from V and 0 bases from J; junction bases left unmatched: 14. Germline CDR1 MNHEY, CDR2 SMNVEV (reference sequence). The CDR3 region is CASSDPTGTGGMNTEAFF. For the CDR3, the DNA is TGTGCCAGCAGTGACCCTACCGGGACAGGAGGTATGAACACTGAAGCTTTCTTT.

The chain is built from TRBV6-6 and TRBJ2-7; D gene ambiguous. The V gene's germline CDR1 is MNHNY and CDR2 SVGAGI (reference sequence). CDR3 length: 11 residues. Trimming shortened V by 6 bases and J by 6 bases, and 9 bases separated the two germline ends. The CDR3 here is CASSDLGEQYF. CDR3 bases: TGTGCCAGCAGCGATTTGGGCGAGCAGTACTTC.

This clone was counted once. The chain combines TRBV19 with TRBJ2-1, with no clear D. The ends were cut back, 3 bases at V and 4 bases at J, with 4 bases in the middle. Germline CDR1 and CDR2: LNHDA and SQIVND (reference sequence). There are 12 residues in the CDR3. The CDR3 sequence: CASSMTYNEQFF. The CDR3 DNA reads as TGTGCCAGTAGTATGACTTACAATGAGCAGTTCTTC.

This sequence joins TRBV4-3 and TRBJ2-3; TRBD2 aligns across 8 bases. J gave up 6 bases and V 0 bases, and 14 bases lay outside the gene matches. The CDR3 has 18 residues. From germline, CDR1 is LGHNA and CDR2 YSLEER. DNA of the CDR3: TGCGCCAGCAGCCAAGATCTTTCCGGGACTAGGGGTTTTGATACGCAGTATTTT. This translates into CASSQDLSGTRGFDTQYF.

This clone was seen more than once but under ten times. The rearrangement uses TRBV30 and TRBJ1-5, with D perhaps TRBD1 (5 bases). This CDR3 spans 13 amino acids. The germline V gene encodes CDR1 GTSNPN and CDR2 SVGIG (reference sequence). Trimming stripped 0 bases from V and 4 bases from J, with 7 bases between. This chain's CDR3 is CAWSVRGNQPQHF. The CDR3 DNA reads TGTGCCTGGAGTGTAAGGGGAAATCAGCCCCAGCATTTT.

CDR3 region: CATMGPSPDTQYF. The CDR3, as DNA: TGCGCCACCATGGGACCATCCCCAGATACGCAGTATTTT. The chain combines TRBV10-1 with TRBJ2-3; D might be TRBD1 or TRBD2, each matching 5 bases. Deletions cut 10 bases from V and 4 bases from J, with 15 bases between. CDR3 length equals 13 residues. Germline assignment: CDR1 WNHNN and CDR2 SYGVQD (reference sequence).

The genes are TRBV7-9 and TRBJ1-2, with 9 bases fitting TRBD1. There are 13 residues in the CDR3. V shed 5 bases and J 10 bases; nucleotides not matched to a gene: 8. Germline CDR1 and CDR2: SEHNR and FQNEAQ (reference sequence). CDR3 sequence: CASSPGTGFDYTF. The CDR3 DNA follows: TGTGCCAGCAGCCCCGGGACAGGGTTTGACTACACCTTC.

The V call is TRBV28, the J call TRBJ2-7; 8 positions match TRBD1. The CDR3 is made up of 13 amino acids. With V trimmed by 6 bases and J by 2 bases, 3 bases remained unmatched. Germline CDR1 and CDR2: MDHEN and SYDVKM. The CDR3 region has the DNA TGTGCCAGCAGCCGGGACAGGCCCTACGAGCAGTACTTC. The encoded protein is CASSRDRPYEQYF.

J is TRBJ2-1 and V is TRBV6-6; 8 bases line up with TRBD2. The CDR3 has 16 amino acids. Germline loops: CDR1 MNHNY, CDR2 SVGAGI (reference sequence). With V trimmed by 2 bases and J by 9 bases, 12 bases remained unmatched. CDR3 in DNA: TGTGCCAGCAGTTACCCCGGCGGGGGGATGCGCGGTGAGCAGTTCTTC. Its protein product is CASSYPGGGMRGEQFF.

The chain couples TRBV7-2 to TRBJ1-2; 9 bases match TRBD1. Germline CDR1 reads SGHTA; CDR2 reads FQGNSA. This CDR3 region has 16 residues. The trim removed 1 base at V and 4 bases at J, leaving 7 bases unmatched. This CDR3 is CASSLGGQGVSYGYTF. The CDR3, as DNA: TGTGCCAGCAGCTTAGGGGGACAGGGTGTATCCTATGGCTACACCTTC.

This chain links TRBV19 with TRBJ1-4; D is uncertain. Deletions cut 3 bases from V and 8 bases from J, with 13 bases between. The CDR3 length is 14 residues. Per germline, CDR1 LNHDA and CDR2 SQIVND (reference sequence). The CDR3 bases are TGTGCCAGTAGTATGAGCCCTGTGGGGGAAAAACTGTTTTTT. Protein sequence: CASSMSPVGEKLFF.

As regards this clone: An end of the junction differs from the germline gene, which may be a read error. CDR3 protein: CASKIRDGNQPQHF. The CDR3 DNA follows: TGTGCAAGTAAGATCAGGGACGGCAATCAGCCCCAGCATTTT. This chain uses TRBV19 with TRBJ1-5, with D possibly matching TRBD1 (5 bases). The CDR3 is made up of 14 amino acids. Germline V gene data show CDR1 as LNHDA and CDR2 as SQIVND (reference sequence). Based on the CDR3 plus reference TRBV19 and TRBJ1-5, the full variable domain is DGGITQSPKYLFRKEGQNVTLSCEQNLNHDAMYWYRQDPGQGLRLIYYSQIVNDFQKGDIAEGYSVSREKKESFPLTVTSAQKNPTAFYLCASKIRDGNQPQHFGDGTRLSIL.

V gene TRBV5-1 combines with J gene TRBJ2-6, with 7 bases identical to TRBD1. The J segment lost 0 bases and the V segment lost 4 bases, leaving 7 bases of the junction unmatched. The CDR3 totals 17 residues. Germline V lookup: CDR1 SGHRS, CDR2 YFSETQ. The CDR3: CASSPTGDGSGANVLTF. CDR3 bases: TGCGCCAGCAGCCCAACAGGGGACGGCTCTGGGGCCAACGTCCTGACTTTC. The variable domain in full, completed from reference TRBV5-1 and TRBJ2-6, reads KAGVTQTPRYLIKTRGQQVTLSCSPISGHRSVSWYQQTPGQGLQFLFEYFSETQRNKGNFPGRFSGRQFSNSRSEMNVSTLELGDSALYLCASSPTGDGSGANVLTFGAGSRLTVL.

The rearrangement uses TRBV30 and TRBJ2-2, with 8 bases matching TRBD2. The CDR3 has 15 residues. Unmatched junction bases numbered 5, after V lost 5 bases and J lost 0 bases. Germline CDR1 is GTSNPN and CDR2 is SVGIG (reference sequence). CDR3 sequence: CAWDRGGTNTGELFF. CDR3 coding DNA: TGTGCCTGGGACCGGGGGGGCACGAACACCGGGGAGCTGTTTTTT.

This clone was detected once. This chain connects TRBV28 to TRBJ2-5; D is uncertain. Germline CDR1 MDHEN, CDR2 SYDVKM. Between the trimmed V and J ends, which lost 2 bases and 0 bases, there was a span of 1 base. This CDR3 region has 12 residues. CDR3 sequence reads: CASSLDQETQYF. CDR3 coding DNA: TGTGCCAGCAGTTTAGACCAAGAGACCCAGTACTTC.

This clone was found a few times. The chain uses TRBV4-1 and TRBJ2-1, with D possibly TRBD2 on 7 matching bases. CDR1 is MGHRA, CDR2 YSYEKL, per germline. V was shortened by 1 base and J by 8 bases, with 15 bases between the two germline ends. The CDR3 covers 15 residues. The DNA for the CDR3 is TGCGCCAGCAGCCAAGGGGCGGGGGCGGGAGATGAGCAGTTCTTC. It specifies CASSQGAGAGDEQFF.

The J gene is TRBJ1-2, the V gene TRBV7-2; D unclear. The germline gives CDR1 SGHTA, CDR2 FQGNSA. V dropped 4 bases and J dropped 8 bases, with 8 bases sitting between them. The CDR3 spans 11 residues. CDR3 bases: TGTGCCAGCAGCTCTCTGAAGGGCTACACCTTC. Protein product: CASSSLKGYTF. The whole variable domain, remainder taken from reference TRBV7-2 and TRBJ1-2, is GAGVSQSPSNKVTEKGKDVELRCDPISGHTALYWYRQSLGQGLEFLIYFQGNSAPDKSGLPSDRFSAERTGGSVSTLTIQRTQQEDSAVYLCASSSLKGYTFGSGTRLTVV.

The chain links TRBV2 to TRBJ2-2; TRBD2 matches at 13 bases. Germline trimming cut 4 bases from V and 2 bases from J; bases unmatched to any gene: 1. The V gene's germline CDR1 is SNHLY and CDR2 FYNNEI. The length of the CDR3 is 16 residues. In nucleotides, the CDR3 is TGTGCCAGCAGTGGACTAGCGGGAGGCAACACCGGGGAGCTGTTTTTT. Amino acid sequence: CASSGLAGGNTGELFF.

CDR3 region: CASSSGEAGGSKNQPQHF. CDR3 nucleotides: TGTGCCAGCAGCTCCGGAGAGGCAGGGGGAAGTAAAAATCAGCCCCAGCATTTT. The chain joins TRBV7-9 to TRBJ1-5; 7 positions agree with TRBD1. The CDR3 sequence is 18 residues long. Germline CDR1 SEHNR, CDR2 FQNEAQ (reference sequence). The V gene end was trimmed by 4 bases and the J gene end by 4 bases; junction bases not matched to a gene: 16.